This T cell receptor (beta chain) appears in the sequencing data of a study of cytomegalovirus exposure and HLA in healthy donors. CDR1 and CDR2 (germline): SGHRS, YFSETQ. V was clipped by 3 bases and J by 3 bases; unmatched bases: 4. This CDR3 has 14 residues. This clone was seen more than once but under ten times. With 60 Vbeta and 13 Jbeta primers, the PCR was carried out. TCRdb's table, derived via immunoSEQ multiplex PCR, lists solely in-frame clones and lacks some. The sample has around 230,000 clones, about 81% seen once. The source is a man in his forties in good health and CMV-seropositive. The chain uses TRBV5-1 and TRBJ1-1, with TRBD1 matching 8 bases. The sample consisted of PBMCs. The CDR3 DNA reads as TGCGCCAGCAGCTCCTTGACAGGGGACACTGAAGCTTTCTTT. It specifies CASSSLTGDTEAFF.